Presented here are 2 T cell receptor beta chains from one specimen sequenced in a study of T cell responses to AZD1222 COVID-19 vaccine listed by TCRdb under 2021. What the time point label conveys for this sample: about 28 days (+/-7) after the second vaccine dose. Libraries came from the immunoSEQ multiplex PCR assay. TCRdb provides this immuneACCESS table in a form limited to in-frame rearrangements. Some clones are lacking; in checked studies, under half of them reflect an unresolved V gene, and why the rest are absent is not known. This sample is represented by roughly 160,000 clones; about 92% of them were singletons. Of the sample, 1% to 1.5% is held by the ten largest clones. Sample: peripheral blood, taken 28 days after the second AZD1222 dose. The receptor set was obtained from an adult who received the AZD1222 COVID-19 vaccine.

J is TRBJ2-1 and V is TRBV24-1; TRBD2 is a possible D gene (5 bases). The CDR3 runs 14 residues. Trimming stripped 6 bases from V and 5 bases from J, with 13 bases between. Looked up from germline, CDR1 is KGHDR and CDR2 is SFDVKD. The CDR3 loop reads CATSPRGINNEQFF. For the CDR3, the DNA is TGTGCCACCAGTCCTAGAGGGATCAACAATGAGCAGTTCTTC.

The chain combines TRBV10-3 with TRBJ2-7; 11 bases map to TRBD1. Germline-derived CDR1 and CDR2 are ENHRY and SYGVKD. The CDR3 extends over 16 amino acids. V dropped 2 bases and J dropped 0; count of bases not matched to a gene: 3. CDR3: CAISEVGTGGSYEQYF. CDR3 coding DNA: TGTGCCATCAGTGAGGTCGGGACAGGGGGCTCCTACGAGCAGTACTTC.